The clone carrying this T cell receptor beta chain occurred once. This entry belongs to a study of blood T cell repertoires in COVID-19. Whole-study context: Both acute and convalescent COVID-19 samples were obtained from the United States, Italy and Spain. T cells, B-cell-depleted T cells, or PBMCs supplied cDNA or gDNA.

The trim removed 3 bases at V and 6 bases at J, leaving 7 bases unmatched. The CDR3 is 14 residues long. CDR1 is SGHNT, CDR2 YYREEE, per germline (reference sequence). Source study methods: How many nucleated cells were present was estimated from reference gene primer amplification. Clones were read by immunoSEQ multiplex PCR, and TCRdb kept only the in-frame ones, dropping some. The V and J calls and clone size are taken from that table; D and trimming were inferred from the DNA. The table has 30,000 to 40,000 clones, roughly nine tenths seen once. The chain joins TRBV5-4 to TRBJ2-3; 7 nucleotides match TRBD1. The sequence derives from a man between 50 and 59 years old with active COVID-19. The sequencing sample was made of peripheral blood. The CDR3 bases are TGTGCCAGCAGCTGGGACAGACCACCTGATACGCAGTATTTT. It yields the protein CASSWDRPPDTQYF.